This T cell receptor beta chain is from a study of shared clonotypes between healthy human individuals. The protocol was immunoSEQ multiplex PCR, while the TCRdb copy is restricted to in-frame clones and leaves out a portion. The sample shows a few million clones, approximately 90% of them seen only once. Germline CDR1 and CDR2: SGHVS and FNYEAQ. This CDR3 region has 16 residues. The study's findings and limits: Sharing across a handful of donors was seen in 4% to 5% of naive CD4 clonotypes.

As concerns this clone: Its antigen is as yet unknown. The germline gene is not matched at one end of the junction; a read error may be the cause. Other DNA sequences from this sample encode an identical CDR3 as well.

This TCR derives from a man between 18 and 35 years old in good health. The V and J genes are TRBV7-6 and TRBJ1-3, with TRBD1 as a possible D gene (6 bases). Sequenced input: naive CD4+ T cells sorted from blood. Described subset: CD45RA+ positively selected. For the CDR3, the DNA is TGTGCCAGCAGCTTAGGGGGCAGGGGCTCTGGAAACACTATATATTTT. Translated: CASSLGGRGSGNTIYF.